These T cell receptor beta chains were read from a single sample in a study of long-term antiretroviral therapy in people with HIV. The data were produced by immunoSEQ multiplex PCR, yet TCRdb's version contains in-frame clones alone and is incomplete. The data contain 15,000 to 20,000 clones, approximately 95% of them singletons. This specimen consisted of unsorted PBMCs, obtained around 10 years after starting antiretroviral therapy. These receptors originate from a young man with HIV. Each CDR3 is given with its conserved first and last residue. The order of the fields is J gene, D gene, V gene, clone size, CDR3 protein, CDR3 DNA. A D gene is named only where the DNA matches it firmly. Clone size is given for some rows only: seen once, a few or many times, or a class if the clone is expanded.

TRBJ1-4 NA TRBV18 NA CASSPRGEKLFF TGTGCCAGCTCACCGAGGGGGGAAAAACTGTTTTTT
TRBJ1-3 NA TRBV6-6 NA CASRPQGFGNTIYF TGTGCCAGCAGGCCTCAGGGATTCGGAAACACCATATATTTT
TRBJ2-7 NA TRBV6-1 few CASSETPEGAEQYF TGTGCCAGCAGTGAAACCCCGGAGGGTGCCGAGCAGTACTTC
TRBJ1-1 NA TRBV5-6 NA CASSLKWGVLTEAFF TGTGCCAGCAGCTTGAAATGGGGGGTCCTCACTGAAGCTTTCTTT
TRBJ1-3 NA TRBV6-1 NA CASSRRSVGNTIYF TGTGCCAGCAGCCGACGGTCGGTTGGAAACACCATATATTTT
TRBJ2-7 TRBD2 TRBV5-1 NA CASSLSGRAYEQYF TGCGCCAGCAGCTTGTCAGGGAGGGCGTACGAGCAGTACTTC
TRBJ1-4 NA TRBV5-4 once CASSWVAGSNEKLFF TGTGCCAGCAGCTGGGTGGCAGGGTCTAATGAAAAACTGTTTTTT
TRBJ2-7 NA TRBV5-4 NA CASSPADSPYEQYF TGCGCCAGCAGCCCCGCGGACAGTCCCTACGAGCAGTACTTC
TRBJ2-7 TRBD1 TRBV5-1 NA CASSPRQGPYEQYF TGCGCCAGCAGCCCTAGACAGGGTCCCTACGAGCAGTACTTC
TRBJ2-1 NA TRBV29-1 NA CSGQLSSYNEQFF TGCAGCGGCCAGCTGAGCTCCTACAATGAGCAGTTCTTC